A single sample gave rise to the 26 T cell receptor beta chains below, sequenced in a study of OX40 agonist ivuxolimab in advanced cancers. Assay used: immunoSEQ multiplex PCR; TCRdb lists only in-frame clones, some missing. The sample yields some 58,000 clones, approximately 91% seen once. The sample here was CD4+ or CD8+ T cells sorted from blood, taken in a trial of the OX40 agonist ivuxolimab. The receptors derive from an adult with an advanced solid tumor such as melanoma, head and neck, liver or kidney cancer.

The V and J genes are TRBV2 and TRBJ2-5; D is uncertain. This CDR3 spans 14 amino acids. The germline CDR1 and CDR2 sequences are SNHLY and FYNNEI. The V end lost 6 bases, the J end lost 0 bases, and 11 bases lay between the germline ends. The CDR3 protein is CASRRFDNQETQYF. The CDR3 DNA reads TGTGCCAGCAGGAGGTTTGACAACCAAGAGACCCAGTACTTC.

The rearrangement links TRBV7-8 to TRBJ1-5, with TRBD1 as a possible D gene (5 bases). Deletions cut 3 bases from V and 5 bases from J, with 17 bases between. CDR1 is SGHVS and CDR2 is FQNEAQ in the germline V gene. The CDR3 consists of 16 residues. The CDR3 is CASSFLGTPYYQPQHF. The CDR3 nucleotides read TGTGCCAGCAGCTTCCTAGGGACCCCTTATTATCAGCCCCAGCATTTT. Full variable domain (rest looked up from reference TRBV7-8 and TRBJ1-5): GAGVSQSPRYKVAKRGQDVALRCDPISGHVSLFWYQQALGQGPEFLTYFQNEAQLDKSGLPSDRFFAERPEGSVSTLKIQRTQQEDSAVYLCASSFLGTPYYQPQHFGDGTRLSIL.

The CDR3 region is CASSLVGGTNSYEQYF. The CDR3 region has the DNA TGTGCCAGCAGCTTAGTCGGGGGGACGAACTCCTACGAGCAGTACTTC. The chain links TRBV7-2 to TRBJ2-7; 7 bases map to TRBD2. The CDR3 is made up of 16 amino acids. Germline V gene data show CDR1 as SGHTA and CDR2 as FQGNSA. V gave up 1 base and J gave up 0 bases; unmatched junction bases: 6.

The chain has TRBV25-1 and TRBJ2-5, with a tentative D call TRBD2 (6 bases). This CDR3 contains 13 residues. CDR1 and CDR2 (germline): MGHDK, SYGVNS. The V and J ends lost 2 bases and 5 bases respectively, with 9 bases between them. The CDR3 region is CASSEPGVETQYF. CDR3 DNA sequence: TGTGCCAGCAGTGAACCGGGAGTGGAGACCCAGTACTTC.

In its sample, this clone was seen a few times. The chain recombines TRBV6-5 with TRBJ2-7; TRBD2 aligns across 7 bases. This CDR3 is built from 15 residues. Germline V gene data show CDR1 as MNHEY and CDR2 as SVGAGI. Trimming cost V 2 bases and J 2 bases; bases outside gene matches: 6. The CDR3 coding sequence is TGTGCCAGCAGTTACCCGAGGGCGGGGGCCTACGAGCAGTACTTC. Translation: CASSYPRAGAYEQYF.

CDR3 coding DNA: TGCAGCGTTGAGTATAACTATGGCTACACCTTC. It codes for CSVEYNYGYTF. The chain links TRBV29-1 to TRBJ1-2; D call uncertain. CDR1 is SQVTM, CDR2 ANQGSEA, per germline. This CDR3 has 11 residues. V dropped 3 bases and J dropped 1 base, with 3 bases sitting between them.

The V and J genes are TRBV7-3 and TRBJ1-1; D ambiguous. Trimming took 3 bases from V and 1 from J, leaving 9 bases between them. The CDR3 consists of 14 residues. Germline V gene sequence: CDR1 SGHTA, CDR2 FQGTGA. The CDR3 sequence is CASSLSQTNTEAFF. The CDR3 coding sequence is TGTGCCAGCAGCTTGTCCCAGACGAACACTGAAGCTTTCTTT. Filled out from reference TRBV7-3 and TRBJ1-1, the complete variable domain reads GAGVSQTPSNKVTEKGKYVELRCDPISGHTALYWYRQSLGQGPEFLIYFQGTGAADDSGLPNDRFFAVRPEGSVSTLKIQRTERGDSAVYLCASSLSQTNTEAFFGQGTRLTVV.

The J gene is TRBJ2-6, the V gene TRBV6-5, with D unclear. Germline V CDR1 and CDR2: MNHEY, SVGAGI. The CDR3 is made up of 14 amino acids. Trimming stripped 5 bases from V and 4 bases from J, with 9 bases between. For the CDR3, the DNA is TGTGCCAGCAGTCCCATGGCAGGGGCCAACGTCCTGACTTTC. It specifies CASSPMAGANVLTF.

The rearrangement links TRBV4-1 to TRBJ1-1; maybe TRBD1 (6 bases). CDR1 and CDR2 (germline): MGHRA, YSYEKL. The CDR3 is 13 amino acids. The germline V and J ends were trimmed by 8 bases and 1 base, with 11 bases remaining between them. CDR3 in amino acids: CASARGPNTEAFF. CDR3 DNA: TGCGCCAGCGCCAGGGGACCGAACACTGAAGCTTTCTTT.

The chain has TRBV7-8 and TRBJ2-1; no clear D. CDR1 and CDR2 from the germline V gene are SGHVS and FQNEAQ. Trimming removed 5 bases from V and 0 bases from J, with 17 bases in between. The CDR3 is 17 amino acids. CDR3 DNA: TGTGCCAGCAGCCGACCCCTGGACCGGAGCTCCTACAATGAGCAGTTCTTC. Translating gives CASSRPLDRSSYNEQFF.

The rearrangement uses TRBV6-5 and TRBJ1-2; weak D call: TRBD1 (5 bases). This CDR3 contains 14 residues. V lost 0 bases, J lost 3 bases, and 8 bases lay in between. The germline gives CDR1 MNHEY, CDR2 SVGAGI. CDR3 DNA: TGTGCCAGCAGTTACTCGACGGGGGACTATGGCTACACCTTC. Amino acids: CASSYSTGDYGYTF.

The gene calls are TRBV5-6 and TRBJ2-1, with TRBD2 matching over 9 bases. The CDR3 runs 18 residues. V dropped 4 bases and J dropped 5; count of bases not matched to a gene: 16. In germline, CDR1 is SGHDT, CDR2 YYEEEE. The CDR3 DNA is TGTGCCAGCAGCCCCCCCCTCAGGACTAGCGTTCTGGACAATGAGCAGTTCTTC. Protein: CASSPPLRTSVLDNEQFF.

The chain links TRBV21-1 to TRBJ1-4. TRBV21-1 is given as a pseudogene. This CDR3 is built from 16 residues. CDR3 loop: CASSKTLPGPNEKLFF. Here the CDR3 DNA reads TGTGCCAGCAGCAAAACGCTCCCAGGACCAAATGAAAAACTGTTTTTT.

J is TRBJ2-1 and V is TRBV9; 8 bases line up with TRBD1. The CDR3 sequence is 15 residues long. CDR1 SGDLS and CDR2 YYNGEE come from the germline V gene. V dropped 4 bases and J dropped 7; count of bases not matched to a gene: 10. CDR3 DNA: TGTGCCAGCAGCTTTACAGGGGGGCAGGGAAATGAGCAGTTCTTC. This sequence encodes CASSFTGGQGNEQFF.

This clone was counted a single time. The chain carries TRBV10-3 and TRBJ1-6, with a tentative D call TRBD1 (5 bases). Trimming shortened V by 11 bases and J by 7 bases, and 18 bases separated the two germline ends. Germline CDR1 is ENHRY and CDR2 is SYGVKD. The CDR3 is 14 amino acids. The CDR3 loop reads CASKQAQINSPLHF. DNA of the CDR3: TGTGCCTCGAAACAGGCGCAGATCAATTCACCCCTCCACTTT.

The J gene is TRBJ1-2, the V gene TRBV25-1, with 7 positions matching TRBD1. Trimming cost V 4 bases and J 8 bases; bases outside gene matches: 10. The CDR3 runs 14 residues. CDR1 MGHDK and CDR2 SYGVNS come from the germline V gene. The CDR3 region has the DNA TGTGCCAGCAGTGGAACTCTAGGGGGCCGGGGCTACACCTTC. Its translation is CASSGTLGGRGYTF.

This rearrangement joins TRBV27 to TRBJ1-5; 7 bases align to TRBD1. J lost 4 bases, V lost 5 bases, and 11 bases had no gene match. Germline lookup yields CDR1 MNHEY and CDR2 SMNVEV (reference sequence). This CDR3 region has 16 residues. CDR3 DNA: TGTGCCAGCAGTCCATTGGGAAGGGGGCAAAATCAGCCCCAGCATTTT. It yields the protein CASSPLGRGQNQPQHF.

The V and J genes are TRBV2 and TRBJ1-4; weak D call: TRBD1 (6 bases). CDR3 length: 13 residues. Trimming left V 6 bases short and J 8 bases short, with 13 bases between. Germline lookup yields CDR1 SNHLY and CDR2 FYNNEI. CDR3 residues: CASRPFQGEKLFF. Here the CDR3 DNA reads TGTGCCAGCAGACCATTCCAGGGGGAAAAACTGTTTTTT.

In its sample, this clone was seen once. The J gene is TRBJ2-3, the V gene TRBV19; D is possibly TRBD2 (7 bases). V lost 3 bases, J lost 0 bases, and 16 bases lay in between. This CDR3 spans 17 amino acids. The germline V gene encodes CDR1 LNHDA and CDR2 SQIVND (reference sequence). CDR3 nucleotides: TGTGCCAGTAGTATGGGGGGGGGCCGTCGAAGCACAGATACGCAGTATTTT. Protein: CASSMGGGRRSTDTQYF.

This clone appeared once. The chain's CDR3 is CASSPGRNTDTQYF. Here the CDR3 DNA reads TGTGCCAGCTCACCAGGGCGGAACACAGATACGCAGTATTTT. The rearrangement joins TRBV18 to TRBJ2-3; D uncertain. Germline V gives CDR1 KGHSH, CDR2 LQKENI. The CDR3 covers 14 residues. Trimming pared 2 bases from V and 2 bases from J, leaving 8 bases between.

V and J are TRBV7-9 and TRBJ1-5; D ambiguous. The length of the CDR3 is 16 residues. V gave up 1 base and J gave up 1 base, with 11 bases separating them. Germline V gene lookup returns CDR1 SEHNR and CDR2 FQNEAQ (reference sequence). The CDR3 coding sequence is TGTGCCAGCAGCTTAGTGCCCAGACCCAGCAATCAGCCCCAGCATTTT. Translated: CASSLVPRPSNQPQHF.

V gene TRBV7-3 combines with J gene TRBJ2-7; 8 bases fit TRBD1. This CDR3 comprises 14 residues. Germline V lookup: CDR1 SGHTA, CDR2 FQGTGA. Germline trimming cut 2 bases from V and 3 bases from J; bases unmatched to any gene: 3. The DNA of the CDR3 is TGTGCCAGCAGCTTAGCTGGGACAGGCTACGAGCAGTACTTC. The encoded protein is CASSLAGTGYEQYF.

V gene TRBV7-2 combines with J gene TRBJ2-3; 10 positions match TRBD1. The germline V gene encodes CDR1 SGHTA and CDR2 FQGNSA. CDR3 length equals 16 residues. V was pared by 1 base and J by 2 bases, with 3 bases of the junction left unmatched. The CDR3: CASSLVGTGATDTQYF. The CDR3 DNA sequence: TGTGCCAGCAGCTTAGTAGGGACAGGGGCCACAGATACGCAGTATTTT. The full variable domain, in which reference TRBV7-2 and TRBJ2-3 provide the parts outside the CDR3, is GAGVSQSPSNKVTEKGKDVELRCDPISGHTALYWYRQSLGQGLEFLIYFQGNSAPDKSGLPSDRFSAERTGGSVSTLTIQRTQQEDSAVYLCASSLVGTGATDTQYFGPGTRLTVL.

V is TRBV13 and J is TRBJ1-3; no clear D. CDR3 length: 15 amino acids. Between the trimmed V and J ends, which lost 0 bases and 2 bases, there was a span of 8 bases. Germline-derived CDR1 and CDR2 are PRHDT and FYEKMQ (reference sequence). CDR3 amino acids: CASSLGRVPGNTIYF. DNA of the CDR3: TGTGCCAGCAGCTTAGGGAGGGTCCCTGGAAACACCATATATTTT.

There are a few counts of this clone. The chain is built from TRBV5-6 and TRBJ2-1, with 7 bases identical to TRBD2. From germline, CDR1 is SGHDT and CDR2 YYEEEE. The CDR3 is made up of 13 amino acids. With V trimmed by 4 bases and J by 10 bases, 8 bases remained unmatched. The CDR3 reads CASSLRGEQEQFF. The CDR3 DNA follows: TGTGCCAGCAGCCTCCGGGGGGAACAAGAGCAGTTCTTC.

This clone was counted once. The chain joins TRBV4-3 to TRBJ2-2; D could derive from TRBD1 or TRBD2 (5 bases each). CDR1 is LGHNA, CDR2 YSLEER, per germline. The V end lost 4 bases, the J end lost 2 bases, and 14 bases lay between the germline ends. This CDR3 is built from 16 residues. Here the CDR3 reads CASSPSSGRNTGELFF. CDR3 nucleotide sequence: TGCGCCAGCAGCCCATCGTCGGGACGTAACACCGGGGAGCTGTTTTTT.